This note documents a single T cell receptor (beta chain) sequence. The target antigen is unknown. TCRdb reworked the 5' RACE reads into one entry per CDR3 protein, no DNA. The sample table includes about 160,000 distinct CDR3 sequences. The data originate from a study of T cells expressing NK-cell markers. Study background: The TCR beta repertoires originated in sorted CD3+CD56+NKG2C+, CD3+CD56+NKG2C- and CD3+CD56-NKG2C+ T cells. Seven sequenced donors out of eight were HCMV-seropositive, one seronegative. Study-level results: These clonotypes also led the CD3+CD56-NKG2C+ fraction in a few donors.

The germline V gene encodes CDR1 SGHVS and CDR2 FNYEAQ. The CDR3 sequence is 18 residues long. The clonotype originates from a woman between 18 and 70 years old in good health. The V gene is TRBV7-6, the J gene TRBJ2-1; TCRdb outputs TRBD1, but without DNA this stays unchecked. Input material: blood T cells: a sorted CD56 or NKG2C T cell subset, CD4+ or CD8+ T cells, or bulk PBMC T cells (not recorded which). This CDR3 is CASSLSPLETLGYNEQFF.